The 5 T cell receptor beta chains below were found in one sample sequenced in a study of blood T cell repertoires in COVID-19 (dated by TCRdb to 2018 to 2021). Libraries were prepared through the immunoSEQ multiplex PCR assay. TCRdb retrieved this table from immuneACCESS and kept in-frame rearrangements only. Not all clones are present; in checked studies, unresolved V genes account for under half, and no reason is known for the remainder. The sample table contains 93,000 or so clones; only one count was recorded for more than 70% of them. The ten largest account for 3.5% of the sample. Source material: peripheral blood. These receptors were collected from a woman aged 55-70 years with acute or convalescent COVID-19.

The table lists this clone with a few counts. J is TRBJ1-2 and V is TRBV28; D may be TRBD1 (5 bases). CDR3 length equals 14 residues. Germline V gives CDR1 MDHEN, CDR2 SYDVKM. V lost 5 bases to trimming and J lost 8 bases, with 18 bases between them. The DNA of the CDR3 is TGTGCCAGCAGTCGCCAGGGAGGGGCAGGAGGCTACACCTTC. Residues: CASSRQGGAGGYTF.

The chain is built from TRBV13 and TRBJ2-1, with TRBD2 identical over 10 bases. This CDR3 is built from 19 residues. Germline V gives CDR1 PRHDT, CDR2 FYEKMQ (reference sequence). The V segment lost 0 bases and the J segment 8 bases; nucleotides outside the gene matches: 16. The CDR3 DNA sequence: TGTGCCAGCAGCTTAGGACAACTAGCGGGACTAGGGTCCGGGGATGAGCAGTTCTTC. It translates to CASSLGQLAGLGSGDEQFF.

This sequence joins TRBV14 and TRBJ1-1; TRBD1 might be the D (6 bases). Germline CDR1 SGHDN, CDR2 FVKESK. Trimming took 3 bases from V and 3 from J, leaving 14 bases between them. The CDR3 is made up of 15 amino acids. CDR3 amino acids: CASSQADRWDTEAFF. The CDR3 region has the DNA TGTGCCAGCAGCCAGGCGGACAGATGGGACACTGAAGCTTTCTTT.

This chain uses TRBV7-8 with TRBJ2-1; 13 nucleotides align to TRBD2. This CDR3 is built from 15 residues. Unmatched junction bases numbered 8, after V lost 5 bases and J lost 10 bases. Germline V gene sequence: CDR1 SGHVS, CDR2 FQNEAQ. The CDR3 DNA reads TGTGCCAGCAGCACCCGACTAGCGGGAGGACCGGAGCAGTTCTTC. This codes for CASSTRLAGGPEQFF.

The chain is built from TRBV2 and TRBJ2-7, with D perhaps matching TRBD1 (5 bases). Looked up from germline, CDR1 is SNHLY and CDR2 is FYNNEI. The V end lost 3 bases, the J end lost 1 base, and 10 bases lay between the germline ends. This CDR3 has 14 residues. CDR3 in amino acids: CASSDGRASYEQYF. Written as DNA, the CDR3 is TGTGCCAGCAGTGATGGCAGGGCTTCCTACGAGCAGTACTTC.